This T cell receptor beta chain derives from a study of shared clonotypes between healthy human individuals. Overall study findings and caveats: Richness estimates generally favored naive over memory subsets. Rarefaction gave evidence that sorted-subset sequencing remained incomplete despite large depth. The genetic and exposure-history diversity represented was limited by few donors.

In the case of this clone: Its specificity is unknown.

The protocol was immunoSEQ multiplex PCR, while the TCRdb copy is restricted to in-frame clones and leaves out a portion. The table has roughly 890,000 clones, over 90% seen once. Germline V lookup: CDR1 MDHEN, CDR2 SYDVKM. The CDR3 loop spans 15 amino acids. Unmatched junction bases numbered 7, after V lost 6 bases and J lost 0 bases. Positive CCR7 selection of CD45RO-negative cells yielded the naive CD8 cells, and terminally differentiated effector memory CD45RA+ cells were excluded. Nashville, Tennessee was home to all donors, each a Caucasian adult. Sequencing input: naive CD8+ T cells sorted from blood. The receptor comes from a man aged 25-45 years in good health. The rearrangement links TRBV28 to TRBJ2-7, with TRBD1 matching over 8 bases. The CDR3 region is CASRSARGPSYEQYF. DNA of the CDR3: TGTGCCAGCAGGTCAGCCAGGGGGCCCTCCTACGAGCAGTACTTC.